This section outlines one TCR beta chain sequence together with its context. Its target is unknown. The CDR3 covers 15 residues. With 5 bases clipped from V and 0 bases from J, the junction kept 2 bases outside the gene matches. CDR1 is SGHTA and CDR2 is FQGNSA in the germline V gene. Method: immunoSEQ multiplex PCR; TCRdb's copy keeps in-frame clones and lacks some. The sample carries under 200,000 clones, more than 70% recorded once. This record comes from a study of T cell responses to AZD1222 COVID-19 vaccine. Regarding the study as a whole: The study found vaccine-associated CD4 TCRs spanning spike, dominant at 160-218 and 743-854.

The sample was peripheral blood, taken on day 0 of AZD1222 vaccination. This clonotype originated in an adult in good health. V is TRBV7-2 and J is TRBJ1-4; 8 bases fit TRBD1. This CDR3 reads CASSMDRATNEKLFF. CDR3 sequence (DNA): TGTGCCAGCAGCATGGACAGGGCAACTAATGAAAAACTGTTTTTT.